What follows describes a single TCR beta chain. Its target is unknown. Other nucleotide sequences from this sample produce the same CDR3. This sample is part of a study of shared clonotypes between healthy human individuals. Study observations and caveats: On the whole, naive subsets had larger estimated richness than memory subsets had. Genetic and exposure-history diversity was limited by the small donor number.

How the authors handled the data: Without quality scores, immunoSEQ junctional reads could not be filtered like full-length reads. The table came from immunoSEQ multiplex PCR; TCRdb's copy has only in-frame clones and leaves some out. V and J calls and clone size come straight from that table; D and trimming were deduced from the DNA. The sample holds around 2.3 million clones, more than 90% seen once. Germline V gene lookup returns CDR1 SGHRS and CDR2 YFSETQ. The trim removed 0 bases at V and 5 bases at J, leaving 2 bases unmatched. The length of the CDR3 is 14 residues. The chain combines TRBV5-1 with TRBJ2-5; TRBD1 matches 9 bases. The receptor comes from a man aged 18-30 years in good health. Input material: naive CD4+ T cells sorted from blood. As for subset: CD45RA+ positively selected. CDR3 sequence: CASSLGQGVETQYF. The CDR3 coding sequence is TGCGCCAGCAGCTTGGGACAGGGGGTGGAGACCCAGTACTTC. The variable domain in full, with the rest retrieved from reference TRBV5-1 and TRBJ2-5, is KAGVTQTPRYLIKTRGQQVTLSCSPISGHRSVSWYQQTPGQGLQFLFEYFSETQRNKGNFPGRFSGRQFSNSRSEMNVSTLELGDSALYLCASSLGQGVETQYFGPGTRLLVL.